The TCR beta chain under discussion was sequenced for a study of primary melanoma T cells and metastatic recurrence. Libraries were prepared by immunoSEQ multiplex PCR; TCRdb keeps only in-frame clonotypes and omits some of them. This sample contains fewer than 45 clones. Primary melanoma in these patients was surgically resected but could recur metastatically. Unmatched junction bases numbered 18, after V lost 5 bases and J lost 5 bases. There are 18 residues in the CDR3. CDR1 is SGDLS and CDR2 is YYNGEE in the germline V gene. About this clone itself: Its specificity is not known.

The study's findings and limits: Progression-free survival prediction reportedly improved most when T-cell fraction, rather than another histopathological variable, joined tumor thickness. The authors suggested a successful antitumor T-cell response can exist in primary melanoma.

J is TRBJ2-7 and V is TRBV9; 11 nucleotides agree with TRBD2. The sequence was obtained from a human donor with melanoma. Sequencing used melanoma tumor tissue. CDR3 sequence reads: CASSGSSLSGRASHEQYF. DNA of the CDR3: TGTGCCAGCAGTGGTTCATCGCTTAGCGGGAGGGCCAGCCACGAGCAGTACTTC.